The sequence of this TCR beta chain was determined in a study of T cell responses to AZD1222 COVID-19 vaccine. Study-wide results and caveats: Nearly half of spike-specific TCRs reportedly go after variant regions that carry no mutations.

In the case of this clone: Its target is not known.

The table came from immunoSEQ multiplex PCR; TCRdb's copy has only in-frame clones and leaves some out. Counted here are about 150,000 clones, 85% to 95% occurring once; the ten biggest clones make up over 7.5%. Germline-derived CDR1 and CDR2 are LNHDA and SQIVND (reference sequence). This CDR3 is 13 amino acids long. V lost 1 base and J 8 bases, leaving 9 bases between the germline ends. Source: peripheral blood, taken on day 0 of AZD1222 vaccination. This TCR was sampled from an adult in good health. This chain connects TRBV19 to TRBJ2-4; D gene ambiguous. In nucleotides, the CDR3 is TGTGCCAGTAGTATAGTGGGCGAGGACATTCAGTACTTC. It is translated as CASSIVGEDIQYF.